The 6 T cell receptor beta chains presented below share a single source sample, sequenced in a study of response to subunit inactivated influenza vaccine. A single record per CDR3 protein comes from TCRdb applying MiXCR to the RT-PCR reads. The sample yields approximately 730,000 distinct CDR3 sequences, more than 11% seen once. Material: PBMCs from blood, obtained 14 to 15 days before vaccination. Receptors were obtained from a man aged 45-65 years who received an inactivated influenza vaccine.

The V call is TRBV7-9, the J call TRBJ2-2, with D possibly matching TRBD2 (7 bases). With 3 bases removed from V and 3 bases from J, the gap between germline ends came to 11 bases. Per germline, CDR1 SEHNR and CDR2 FQNEAQ (reference sequence). This CDR3 contains 15 residues. The CDR3 reads CASSFAGADTGELFF. DNA of the CDR3: TGTGCCAGCAGCTTTGCGGGGGCGGACACCGGGGAGCTGTTTTTT.

The chain carries TRBV10-3 and TRBJ1-2; D unclear. The CDR3 spans 14 residues. Germline CDR1 ENHRY, CDR2 SYGVKD. The V end was cut by 0 bases, the J end by 6 bases, with 11 bases between. Written as DNA, the CDR3 is TGTGCCATCAGTGAGTCTGCTGCACGGGATGGCTACACCTTC. It is translated as CAISESAARDGYTF.

CDR3 sequence (DNA): TGCAGTGCTATCAAGGCGGGGCCTCTAGCCAAAAACATTCAGTACTTC. This sequence encodes CSAIKAGPLAKNIQYF. The rearrangement uses TRBV20-1 and TRBJ2-4; D is possibly TRBD2 (6 bases). The V gene's germline CDR1 is DFQATT and CDR2 SNEGSKA (reference sequence). V lost 4 bases, J lost 0 bases, and 16 bases lay in between. The CDR3 is made up of 16 amino acids.

This clonotype was seen a handful of times. V usage is TRBV12-3 or TRBV12-4 and J usage is TRBJ2-1; D gene unclear. The CDR3 contains 14 residues. V was pared by 2 bases and J by 6 bases, with 11 bases between. CDR3 DNA sequence: TGTGCCAGCAGTTTATGGACGGCTACCAATGAGCAGTTCTTC. Translated: CASSLWTATNEQFF.

DNA for the CDR3: TGCAGTGGACGGGCCGACAATGAGCAGTTCTTC. It is translated as CSGRADNEQFF. The rearrangement uses TRBV20-1 and TRBJ2-1; D remains ambiguous. CDR1 and CDR2 from the germline V gene are DFQATT and SNEGSKA (reference sequence). Trimming shortened V by 7 bases and J by 5 bases, and 9 bases separated the two germline ends. This CDR3 has 11 amino acids.

The chain uses TRBV12-3 or TRBV12-4 and TRBJ2-3, with a weak D call TRBD2 (7 bases). V dropped 6 bases and J dropped 3 bases, with 16 bases sitting between them. This CDR3 is built from 15 residues. The CDR3 loop is CASRLGGAGTDTQYF. In DNA form, the CDR3 reads TGTGCCAGCAGACTAGGGGGGGCCGGTACAGATACGCAGTATTTT.